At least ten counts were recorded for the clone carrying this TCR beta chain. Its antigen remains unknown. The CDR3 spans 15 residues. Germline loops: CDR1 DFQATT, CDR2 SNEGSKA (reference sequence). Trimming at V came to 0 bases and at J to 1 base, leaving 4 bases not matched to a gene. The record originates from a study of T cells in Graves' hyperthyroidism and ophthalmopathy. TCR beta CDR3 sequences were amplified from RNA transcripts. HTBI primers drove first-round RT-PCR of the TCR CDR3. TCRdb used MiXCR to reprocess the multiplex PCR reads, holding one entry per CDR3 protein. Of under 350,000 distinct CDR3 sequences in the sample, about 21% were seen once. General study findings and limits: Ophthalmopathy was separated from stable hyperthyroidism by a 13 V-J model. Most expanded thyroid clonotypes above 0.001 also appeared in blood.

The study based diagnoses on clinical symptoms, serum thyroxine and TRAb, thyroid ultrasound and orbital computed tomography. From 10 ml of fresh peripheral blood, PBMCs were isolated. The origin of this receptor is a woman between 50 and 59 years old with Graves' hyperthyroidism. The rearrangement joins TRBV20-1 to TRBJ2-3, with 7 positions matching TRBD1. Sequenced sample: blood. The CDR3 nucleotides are TGCAGTGCTAGAGATAGCGACAGGGGCACAGATACGCAGTATTTT. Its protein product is CSARDSDRGTDTQYF.